This T cell receptor (beta chain) was recovered during a study of blood T cell repertoires in COVID-19. Study background: Acute and convalescent COVID-19 samples came from the United States, Italy and Spain. PBMCs, B-cell-depleted T cells, or T cells were the source of the cDNA or gDNA that made up the material.

Per the original data handling: From reference gene primer amplification, estimates of nucleated cell counts were derived. Sequencing used immunoSEQ multiplex PCR; TCRdb keeps in-frame clones, though not all of them. V, J and clone size derive from that table, while D and trimming were established from the DNA sequence. The repertoire holds around 150,000 clones, with about 85% as singletons. The sequence derives from a man between 18 and 29 years old with acute or convalescent COVID-19. Specimen: peripheral blood.

The CDR3 loop is CASSYRWEQYF. The CDR3 bases are TGTGCCAGCAGTTACCGGTGGGAGCAGTACTTC. The genes are TRBV6-5 and TRBJ2-7; D remains unclear. Germline assignment: CDR1 MNHEY and CDR2 SVGAGI. Trimming left V 2 bases short and J 7 bases short, with 6 bases between. The CDR3 contains 11 residues.